The rows below give T cell receptor beta chains drawn from one sample of a study of OX40 agonist ivuxolimab in advanced cancers. Generated by immunoSEQ multiplex PCR, the TCRdb table keeps only in-frame clones and is missing some. The table lists about 80,000 clones, more than 90% of them singletons. Specimen: CD4+ or CD8+ T cells sorted from blood, collected in a trial of the OX40 agonist ivuxolimab. All receptors derive from an adult with an advanced solid tumor such as melanoma, head and neck, liver or kidney cancer. Both conserved end residues are part of each CDR3. D genes are given only for firm matches. Size values are once, few and many counts, or a class for expanded clones, and some rows have none.

V: TRBV5-1; size: NA; D: TRBD2; J: TRBJ2-3; CDR3: CASSLEASGRTDTQYF; DNA: TGCGCCAGCAGCTTGGAGGCTAGCGGGAGGACAGATACGCAGTATTTT
V: TRBV20-1; size: NA; D: NA; J: TRBJ2-7; CDR3: CSAQPGEQYF; DNA: TGCAGTGCGCAACCGGGGGAGCAGTACTTC
V: TRBV6-1; size: NA; D: NA; J: TRBJ1-3; CDR3: CASSERRGSTSGNTIYF; DNA: TGTGCCAGCAGTGAACGCCGGGGCAGTACTTCTGGAAACACCATATATTTT
V: TRBV28; size: NA; D: TRBD2; J: TRBJ2-7; CDR3: CASSSGAGVKYEQYF; DNA: TGTGCCAGCAGTTCCGGAGCGGGAGTTAAGTACGAGCAGTACTTC
V: TRBV7-2; size: NA; D: NA; J: TRBJ1-3; CDR3: CASSLLPGSGNTIYF; DNA: TGTGCCAGCAGCTTATTACCAGGGTCCGGAAACACCATATATTTT
V: TRBV9; size: NA; D: NA; J: TRBJ2-1; CDR3: CASSVEVSLRYNEQFF; DNA: TGTGCCAGCAGCGTAGAGGTATCCCTTAGATACAATGAGCAGTTCTTC
V: TRBV7-6; size: NA; D: TRBD1; J: TRBJ2-2; CDR3: CASSSGTGVVGELFF; DNA: TGTGCCAGCAGCTCCGGGACAGGGGTGGTAGGGGAGCTGTTTTTT
V: TRBV4-3; size: NA; D: NA; J: TRBJ1-2; CDR3: CASSQVEPRRGYTF; DNA: TGCGCCAGCAGCCAAGTAGAGCCCAGGCGTGGCTACACCTTC
V: TRBV29-1; size: NA; D: NA; J: TRBJ2-5; CDR3: CSVRGNQETQYF; DNA: TGCAGCGTGAGGGGGAATCAAGAGACCCAGTACTTC
V: TRBV7-6; size: NA; D: TRBD1; J: TRBJ2-1; CDR3: CASSLDTGDNEQFF; DNA: TGTGCCAGCAGCTTAGATACAGGGGACAATGAGCAGTTCTTC
V: TRBV4-2; size: NA; D: NA; J: TRBJ1-4; CDR3: CASSQDLRRERKLFF; DNA: TGTGCCAGCAGCCAAGACCTCCGTCGGGAAAGAAAACTGTTTTTT
V: TRBV28; size: NA; D: NA; J: TRBJ2-7; CDR3: CASSFEVYEQYF; DNA: TGTGCCAGCAGTTTTGAGGTCTACGAGCAGTACTTC
V: TRBV7-9; size: NA; D: NA; J: TRBJ2-1; CDR3: CASSLENEQFF; DNA: TGTGCCAGCAGCTTGGAAAATGAGCAGTTCTTC
V: TRBV10-1; size: NA; D: NA; J: TRBJ1-1; CDR3: CASRVPGQRNTEAFF; DNA: TGCGCCAGCAGAGTCCCGGGACAAAGGAACACTGAAGCTTTCTTT
V: TRBV11-2; size: NA; D: NA; J: TRBJ2-1; CDR3: CASSFLWEQFF; DNA: TGTGCCAGCAGCTTCTTGTGGGAGCAGTTCTTC
V: TRBV19; size: NA; D: NA; J: TRBJ2-4; CDR3: CASTPKGAKNIQYF; DNA: TGTGCCAGTACCCCGAAGGGAGCCAAAAACATTCAGTACTTC
V: TRBV7-7; size: once; D: TRBD2; J: TRBJ2-5; CDR3: CASSKLAGLETQYF; DNA: TGTGCTAGCAGCAAACTAGCGGGATTAGAGACCCAGTACTTC
V: TRBV4-1; size: NA; D: NA; J: TRBJ2-7; CDR3: CASSQDYGGSSYEQYF; DNA: TGCGCCAGCAGCCAAGATTACGGGGGAAGCTCCTACGAGCAGTACTTC
V: TRBV15; size: NA; D: TRBD1; J: TRBJ1-1; CDR3: CATSRGPGQGKNTEAFF; DNA: TGTGCCACCAGCAGGGGACCGGGACAGGGAAAGAACACTGAAGCTTTCTTT
V: TRBV29-1; size: many; D: NA; J: TRBJ2-2; CDR3: CSAGGTQDTGELFF; DNA: TGCAGTGCAGGGGGGACCCAGGACACCGGGGAGCTGTTTTTT
V: TRBV30; size: few; D: NA; J: TRBJ1-1; CDR3: CAWSAQGGTEAFF; DNA: TGTGCCTGGAGTGCCCAGGGAGGCACTGAAGCTTTCTTT
V: TRBV9; size: NA; D: NA; J: TRBJ1-2; CDR3: CASSVANPGLDYGYTF; DNA: TGTGCCAGCAGCGTAGCAAATCCAGGGTTGGACTATGGCTACACCTTC
V: TRBV5-1; size: NA; D: TRBD1; J: TRBJ2-3; CDR3: CASSSNRGPLKSTDTQYF; DNA: TGCGCCAGCAGCTCTAACAGGGGACCCCTCAAAAGCACAGATACGCAGTATTTT
V: TRBV2; size: NA; D: TRBD1; J: TRBJ1-5; CDR3: CASRGQGGGNQPQHF; DNA: TGTGCCAGCAGGGGACAGGGAGGGGGAAATCAGCCCCAGCATTTT
V: TRBV7-8; size: NA; D: NA; J: TRBJ2-1; CDR3: CASNPAGSGYNEQFF; DNA: TGTGCCAGCAACCCAGCGGGCTCGGGGTACAATGAGCAGTTCTTC
V: TRBV5-6; size: NA; D: NA; J: TRBJ2-1; CDR3: CASSALPRDGAYNEQFF; DNA: TGTGCCAGCAGCGCGCTCCCCCGGGACGGGGCCTACAATGAGCAGTTCTTC
V: TRBV18; size: NA; D: NA; J: TRBJ1-5; CDR3: CASSTGLNQPQHF; DNA: TGTGCCAGCTCAACGGGCCTCAATCAGCCCCAGCATTTT
V: TRBV7-6; size: NA; D: TRBD2; J: TRBJ2-1; CDR3: CASSFLTGGFGNEQFF; DNA: TGTGCCAGCAGCTTCTTAACGGGAGGGTTTGGCAATGAGCAGTTCTTC
V: TRBV20-1; size: few; D: NA; J: TRBJ2-5; CDR3: CSARLETQYF; DNA: TGCAGTGCTAGACTTGAGACCCAGTACTTC
V: TRBV2; size: NA; D: TRBD1; J: TRBJ1-1; CDR3: CASTRTGVPAFF; DNA: TGTGCCAGCACCAGGACAGGGGTCCCAGCTTTCTTT
V: TRBV6-5; size: NA; D: TRBD2; J: TRBJ2-5; CDR3: CASSLGTSGKWETQYF; DNA: TGTGCCAGCAGTTTAGGGACTAGCGGGAAGTGGGAGACCCAGTACTTC
V: TRBV6-1; size: NA; D: NA; J: TRBJ1-4; CDR3: CASSGLGTNEKLFF; DNA: TGTGCCAGCAGTGGGCTGGGCACTAATGAAAAACTGTTTTTT
V: TRBV4-1; size: NA; D: NA; J: TRBJ1-4; CDR3: CASSQSDTGGRKLFF; DNA: TGCGCCAGCAGCCAATCGGACACCGGCGGGAGGAAACTGTTTTTT
V: TRBV7-3; size: NA; D: TRBD2; J: TRBJ2-3; CDR3: CASSFQREGLGGTQYF; DNA: TGTGCCAGCAGCTTCCAGCGGGAGGGCCTGGGAGGTACGCAGTATTTT
V: TRBV6-5; size: NA; D: NA; J: TRBJ1-2; CDR3: CASSLGAGLPYGYTF; DNA: TGTGCCAGCAGTCTCGGCGCAGGGCTTCCCTATGGCTACACCTTC
V: TRBV7-3; size: NA; D: NA; J: TRBJ2-3; CDR3: CASSLGEQDTQYF; DNA: TGTGCCAGCAGCTTAGGGGAACAAGATACGCAGTATTTT
V: TRBV4-1; size: NA; D: NA; J: TRBJ2-4; CDR3: CASSLGFGQSKNIQYF; DNA: TGCGCCAGCAGCCTAGGTTTCGGACAGAGCAAAAACATTCAGTACTTC
V: TRBV5-1; size: NA; D: NA; J: TRBJ2-2; CDR3: CASSFDQGTGELFF; DNA: TGCGCCAGCAGCTTCGACCAGGGGACCGGGGAGCTGTTTTTT
V: TRBV28; size: NA; D: NA; J: TRBJ1-2; CDR3: CASSEGHRNYGYTF; DNA: TGTGCCAGCAGTGAGGGACACAGGAACTATGGCTACACCTTC
V: TRBV18; size: NA; D: TRBD1; J: TRBJ2-3; CDR3: CASSAGTGLNTQYF; DNA: TGTGCCAGCTCAGCCGGGACAGGTTTGAATACGCAGTATTTT
V: TRBV5-1; size: NA; D: NA; J: TRBJ2-2; CDR3: CASRIGPESSGELFF; DNA: TGCGCCAGCAGAATAGGGCCAGAATCCTCCGGGGAGCTGTTTTTT
V: TRBV6-6; size: NA; D: NA; J: TRBJ1-1; CDR3: CASRKNTEAFF; DNA: TGTGCCAGTAGAAAGAACACTGAAGCTTTCTTT
V: TRBV7-7; size: NA; D: TRBD1; J: TRBJ2-3; CDR3: CASSLTGGADTQYF; DNA: TGTGCTAGCAGCTTAACAGGGGGCGCAGATACGCAGTATTTT
V: TRBV29-1; size: few; D: TRBD1; J: TRBJ1-1; CDR3: CSVGRQGRNTEAFF; DNA: TGCAGCGTCGGCCGACAGGGAAGGAACACTGAAGCTTTCTTT
V: TRBV15; size: NA; D: NA; J: TRBJ1-5; CDR3: CATSRDPREVGGNQPQHF; DNA: TGTGCCACCAGCAGAGATCCCCGGGAGGTGGGAGGCAATCAGCCCCAGCATTTT
V: TRBV7-2; size: NA; D: TRBD2; J: TRBJ2-1; CDR3: CASSLWASGYNEQFF; DNA: TGTGCCAGCAGCTTATGGGCTAGCGGATACAATGAGCAGTTCTTC
V: TRBV5-1; size: few; D: TRBD2; J: TRBJ2-7; CDR3: CASSLAPGLGGEQYF; DNA: TGCGCCAGCAGCTTGGCTCCGGGACTAGGGGGCGAGCAGTACTTC
V: TRBV27; size: NA; D: TRBD2; J: TRBJ2-7; CDR3: CASSLYLAGTSEQYF; DNA: TGTGCCAGCAGTTTATACCTAGCGGGGACTAGCGAGCAGTACTTC
V: TRBV16; size: once; D: NA; J: TRBJ2-2; CDR3: CASSQRLSNTGELFF; DNA: TGTGCCAGCAGCCAACGACTATCGAACACCGGGGAGCTGTTTTTT
V: TRBV12-5; size: NA; D: TRBD2; J: TRBJ2-7; CDR3: CASARGTSGTYEQYF; DNA: TGTGCTAGTGCTAGGGGGACTAGCGGGACCTACGAGCAGTACTTC
V: TRBV7-7; size: NA; D: TRBD2; J: TRBJ2-3; CDR3: CASSAGTSGSRSTDTQYF; DNA: TGTGCTAGCAGCGCCGGGACTAGCGGGAGCCGAAGCACAGATACGCAGTATTTT
V: TRBV2; size: NA; D: NA; J: TRBJ1-3; CDR3: CASKRQPNSGNTIYF; DNA: TGTGCCAGCAAGAGGCAGCCAAACTCTGGAAACACCATATATTTT
V: TRBV5-5; size: NA; D: TRBD2; J: TRBJ2-5; CDR3: CASGSGTSGRSQETQYF; DNA: TGTGCCAGCGGATCCGGGACTAGCGGGAGGAGCCAAGAGACCCAGTACTTC
V: TRBV14; size: NA; D: TRBD2; J: TRBJ2-1; CDR3: CASSPIGLALYNEQFF; DNA: TGTGCCAGCAGCCCAATAGGACTAGCCCTCTACAATGAGCAGTTCTTC
V: TRBV25-1; size: NA; D: TRBD2; J: TRBJ2-5; CDR3: CASSAGLADKETQYF; DNA: TGTGCCAGCAGTGCCGGACTAGCGGATAAAGAGACCCAGTACTTC
V: TRBV20-1; size: NA; D: NA; J: TRBJ1-2; CDR3: CSARRGEGYTF; DNA: TGCAGTGCTAGAAGGGGGGAGGGCTACACCTTC
V: TRBV6-5; size: NA; D: TRBD1; J: TRBJ1-3; CDR3: CASSSDRGITGNTIYF; DNA: TGTGCCAGCAGTTCAGACAGGGGCATAACTGGAAACACCATATATTTT